This T cell receptor beta chain stems from a study of glioma-infiltrating T cells after dendritic cell vaccination. The overall study: Patients received three intradermal dendritic cell vaccine injections at biweekly intervals. Findings and limits, study-wide: Patients with more pretreatment TILs had longer time to progression and survival.

In the case of this clone: Its target is not known.

Primers: 60 V beta forward and 13 J beta reverse. Repertoires were generated with immunoSEQ multiplex PCR, while TCRdb's copy carries only in-frame clones and drops some. This sample has roughly 52,000 clones, with approximately 85% found just once. None of the glioblastoma patients had an isocitrate dehydrogenase mutation. The V and J ends lost 0 bases and 8 bases, in that order; junction bases with no gene match: 10. In germline, CDR1 is LGHNA, CDR2 YSLEER. This CDR3 comprises 16 residues. This receptor was obtained from a human donor with glioblastoma. The gene calls are TRBV4-3 and TRBJ2-1, with TRBD2 identical over 7 bases. The sample was blood, taken before dendritic cell vaccination. The CDR3 loop is CASSQDRRLAYYEQFF. The CDR3 DNA reads TGCGCCAGCAGCCAAGATCGCAGACTAGCTTATTATGAGCAGTTCTTC.